These 8 T cell receptor beta chains were all obtained from the same sample, sequenced in a study of blood T cells in healthy people across ages. Through a sample-barcoded 5' primer and a J-beta primer mix, a second PCR was run for about 6 to 11 cycles. In TCRdb, the 5' RACE reads were re-called with MiXCR into one record per CDR3 protein. Of 1.5 million to 2 million distinct CDR3 sequences listed, roughly 28% are singletons. The sample comprised blood. Every receptor here comes from a woman aged 30 to 39 in good health.

This clonotype occurred a few times. This chain links TRBV7-8 with TRBJ1-2; a possible D gene is TRBD1 (6 bases). Germline V gives CDR1 SGHVS, CDR2 FQNEAQ. CDR3 length: 16 residues. V was shortened by 5 bases and J by 0 bases, with 16 bases between the two germline ends. The CDR3 region is CASSPWGRTTNYGYTF. The CDR3 nucleotides read TGTGCCAGCAGCCCCTGGGGGCGTACCACTAACTATGGCTACACCTTC.

The J gene is TRBJ2-2, the V gene TRBV20-1, with D unclear. With 1 base removed from V and 5 bases from J, the gap between germline ends came to 8 bases. The CDR3 length is 13 residues. Germline CDR1 and CDR2: DFQATT and SNEGSKA (reference sequence). CDR3 bases: TGCAGTGCTAGAGTAGATGTAACCGGGGAGCTGTTTTTT. It yields the protein CSARVDVTGELFF.

V usage is TRBV7-2 and J usage is TRBJ2-1; 8 positions agree with TRBD2. CDR3 length: 16 residues. The J segment lost 3 bases and the V segment lost 2 bases, leaving 6 bases of the junction unmatched. Per the germline V gene, CDR1 is SGHTA and CDR2 is FQGNSA. CDR3 in amino acids: CASSLTTSGGYNEQFF. CDR3 sequence (DNA): TGTGCCAGCAGCTTAACCACTAGCGGAGGCTACAATGAGCAGTTCTTC.

This clonotype was observed a few times. J is TRBJ2-2 and V is TRBV27; D remains unclear. Germline-derived CDR1 and CDR2 are MNHEY and SMNVEV (reference sequence). With 7 bases removed from V and 4 bases from J, the gap between germline ends came to 10 bases. The CDR3 loop spans 13 amino acids. CDR3 protein: CASTIWGTGELFF. DNA for the CDR3: TGTGCCAGCACCATTTGGGGCACCGGGGAGCTGTTTTTT.

This sequence joins TRBV19 and TRBJ1-4, with D possibly matching TRBD1 (5 bases). Germline CDR1 LNHDA, CDR2 SQIVND (reference sequence). Trimming took 2 bases from V and 6 from J, leaving 13 bases between them. The CDR3 length is 15 residues. In DNA form, the CDR3 reads TGTGCCAGTAGTATATCAAGGGGAAGGGATGAAAAACTGTTTTTT. Its protein is CASSISRGRDEKLFF.

This clonotype has a count of ten or more. The chain combines TRBV20-1 with TRBJ2-6; TRBD1 is a possible D gene (6 bases). Germline CDR1 and CDR2: DFQATT and SNEGSKA (reference sequence). V was cut by 1 base and J by 2 bases, with 9 bases left in between. This CDR3 comprises 15 residues. CDR3 amino acids: CSARVGGPGANVLTF. CDR3 in DNA: TGCAGTGCTAGAGTAGGGGGTCCTGGGGCCAACGTCCTGACTTTC.

There are a few counts of this clonotype. The genes are TRBV30 and TRBJ1-5; no clear D. V shed 4 bases and J shed 5 bases, with 12 bases lying between them. Per germline, CDR1 GTSNPN and CDR2 SVGIG (reference sequence). CDR3 length: 13 residues. Here the CDR3 DNA reads TGTGCCTGGAATCCCCGCTGGGATCAGCCCCAGCATTTT. Amino acids: CAWNPRWDQPQHF.

Concerning this clonotype: This may come from a read error, since a much larger clone is one base off. The chain joins TRBV2 to TRBJ2-7, with 7 bases fitting TRBD1. Trimming at V came to 6 bases and at J to 3 bases, leaving 8 bases not matched to a gene. The CDR3 loop spans 14 amino acids. Germline V gives CDR1 SNHLY, CDR2 FYNNEI. The CDR3 DNA follows: TGTGCCAGCAGGTCTTCGACAGGGAACTACGAGCAGTACTTC. It translates to CASRSSTGNYEQYF.